Below are 18 T cell receptor beta chains sequenced from a single sample in a study of blood T cell repertoires in COVID-19. Produced via immunoSEQ multiplex PCR; TCRdb's table is partial and in-frame only. The repertoire has some 200,000 clones, about 84% of them found once; the top ten carry around 13%. Sample: peripheral blood. All receptors come from a human donor in a cohort sampled during active COVID-19.

The V call is TRBV7-8, the J call TRBJ1-1, with D tentatively TRBD1 (5 bases). Looked up from germline, CDR1 is SGHVS and CDR2 is FQNEAQ. Trimming took off 6 bases at V and 5 bases at J, with 13 bases between the two ends. The CDR3 contains 13 residues. CDR3: CASSVRGRTEAFF. CDR3 coding DNA: TGTGCCAGCAGTGTACGGGGGAGGACTGAAGCTTTCTTT.

V gene TRBV7-9 combines with J gene TRBJ1-3, with 7 bases aligning to TRBD1. The junction had 8 bases not matched to a gene; V was cut back by 7 bases and J by 2 bases. The CDR3 extends over 15 amino acids. Germline V gives CDR1 SEHNR, CDR2 FQNEAQ (reference sequence). CDR3 loop: CASTASGTAGNTIYF. As DNA, the CDR3 is TGTGCCAGCACCGCCTCCGGGACAGCTGGAAACACCATATATTTT.

The chain recombines TRBV5-4 with TRBJ1-5; 9 nucleotides match TRBD1. The V segment lost 0 bases and the J segment 4 bases; nucleotides outside the gene matches: 11. Germline CDR1 reads SGHNT; CDR2 reads YYREEE (reference sequence). CDR3 length: 18 amino acids. The chain's CDR3 is CASSLASPGQGINQPQHF. The CDR3 nucleotides are TGTGCCAGCAGCTTGGCCTCCCCGGGACAGGGCATTAATCAGCCCCAGCATTTT.

The V call is TRBV9, the J call TRBJ2-1; D possibly corresponds to TRBD2 (6 bases). The V gene's germline CDR1 is SGDLS and CDR2 YYNGEE. The CDR3 runs to 15 residues. Trimming removed 1 base from V and 2 bases from J, with 10 bases in between. CDR3 region: CASSVMAGTYNEQFF. CDR3 DNA sequence: TGTGCCAGCAGCGTAATGGCGGGGACCTACAATGAGCAGTTCTTC.

This rearrangement joins TRBV19 to TRBJ1-1; TRBD1 matches 7 bases. In germline, CDR1 is LNHDA, CDR2 SQIVND (reference sequence). Trimming cost V 6 bases and J 4 bases; bases outside gene matches: 8. The CDR3 runs 14 residues. CDR3 protein: CASSSGGSPTEAFF. In DNA, the CDR3 is TGTGCCAGTAGCTCAGGGGGTAGTCCCACTGAAGCTTTCTTT.

This clone appeared once. The rearrangement links TRBV7-9 to TRBJ2-7; 8 bases match TRBD1. Per germline, CDR1 SEHNR and CDR2 FQNEAQ (reference sequence). Unmatched junction bases numbered 7, after V lost 5 bases and J lost 1 base. The CDR3 is made up of 15 amino acids. CDR3 in amino acids: CASSPSGQGSYEQYF. DNA for the CDR3: TGTGCCAGCAGCCCCAGCGGACAGGGTTCCTACGAGCAGTACTTC.

The chain couples TRBV11-2 to TRBJ2-7, with 7 bases that match TRBD1. There are 14 residues in the CDR3. Germline-derived CDR1 and CDR2 are SGHAT and FQNNGV. J lost 8 bases, V lost 4 bases, and 11 bases had no gene match. The DNA for the CDR3 is TGTGCCAGCAGCTCAGGACAGGCCAATCCTCAGCAGTACTTC. Protein sequence: CASSSGQANPQQYF.

The chain carries TRBV10-1 and TRBJ1-3; 12 bases are shared with TRBD1. Germline CDR1 is WNHNN and CDR2 is SYGVQD (reference sequence). J gave up 1 base and V 4 bases, and 2 bases lay outside the gene matches. The CDR3 consists of 16 residues. This chain's CDR3 is CASSGGQGASGNTIYF. The CDR3 DNA reads TGCGCCAGCAGTGGGGGACAGGGGGCTTCTGGAAACACCATATATTTT.

This chain uses TRBV9 with TRBJ1-2, with D possibly matching TRBD1 (6 bases). This CDR3 is built from 16 residues. The germline V and J ends were trimmed by 0 bases and 1 base, with 13 bases remaining between them. Germline V gene data show CDR1 as SGDLS and CDR2 as YYNGEE. CDR3 DNA sequence: TGTGCCAGCAGCGTAGCAGGGGACGGGCGTAACTATGGCTACACCTTC. Amino acid sequence: CASSVAGDGRNYGYTF.

V is TRBV28 and J is TRBJ1-4; 7 nucleotides align to TRBD1. This CDR3 is 19 amino acids long. The V gene's germline CDR1 is MDHEN and CDR2 SYDVKM. With V trimmed by 5 bases and J by 0 bases, 15 bases remained unmatched. The CDR3 DNA reads as TGTGCCAGCAGTCCCACGCCCTGGACAGGCCCTGCAACTAATGAAAAACTGTTTTTT. Its translation: CASSPTPWTGPATNEKLFF. Combining the CDR3 with reference TRBV28 and TRBJ1-4 gives the whole variable domain DVKVTQSSRYLVKRTGEKVFLECVQDMDHENMFWYRQDPGLGLRLIYFSYDVKMKEKGDIPEGYSVSREKKERFSLILESASTNQTSMYLCASSPTPWTGPATNEKLFFGSGTQLSVL.

The chain uses TRBV7-9 and TRBJ1-6, with a possible D match to TRBD1 (6 bases). The germline V gene has CDR1 SEHNR and CDR2 FQNEAQ (reference sequence). V was pared by 1 base and J by 6 bases, with 13 bases between. The CDR3 extends over 16 amino acids. In nucleotides, the CDR3 is TGTGCCAGCAGCTTAGAGGGGACAATCAGTAATTCACCCCTCCACTTT. It yields the protein CASSLEGTISNSPLHF.

This clone was counted between two and nine times. For the CDR3, the DNA is TGTGCCAGCAGTACCCCGGGACAGGTCTACGAGCAGTACTTC. It is translated as CASSTPGQVYEQYF. This chain links TRBV6-2 or TRBV6-3 with TRBJ2-7, with 8 positions matching TRBD1. J gave up 3 bases and V 5 bases, and 6 bases lay outside the gene matches. In germline, CDR1 is MNHEY, CDR2 SVGEGT. This CDR3 is 14 amino acids long.

The rearrangement uses TRBV6-2 or TRBV6-3 and TRBJ1-6, with D perhaps TRBD1 (6 bases). Germline CDR1 and CDR2: MNHEY and SVGEGT. V was cut by 5 bases and J by 7 bases, with 12 bases left in between. The length of the CDR3 is 14 residues. Here the CDR3 DNA reads TGTGCCAGCAGTCGGACAGAATCAAATTCACCCCTCCACTTT. Translated, it gives CASSRTESNSPLHF.

The J gene is TRBJ2-7, the V gene TRBV29-1; D may be TRBD2 (5 bases). V shed 2 bases and J shed 10 bases, with 9 bases lying between them. The CDR3 sequence is 10 residues long. Germline assignment: CDR1 SQVTM and CDR2 ANQGSEA. CDR3 residues: CSVEIGVQYF. CDR3 in DNA: TGCAGCGTTGAAATCGGGGTCCAGTACTTC.

The J gene is TRBJ1-1, the V gene TRBV6-2 or TRBV6-3; 11 bases map to TRBD1. The J segment lost 2 bases and the V segment lost 4 bases, leaving 3 bases of the junction unmatched. The CDR3 is made up of 15 amino acids. CDR1 is MNHEY, CDR2 SVGEGT, per germline. This CDR3 reads CASSWGTGGNTEAFF. In nucleotides, the CDR3 is TGTGCCAGCAGTTGGGGGACAGGGGGAAACACTGAAGCTTTCTTT.

There are many counts of this clone. The rearrangement uses TRBV5-1 and TRBJ1-1; weak D call: TRBD1 (5 bases). The CDR3 consists of 15 residues. Trimming pared 4 bases from V and 5 bases from J, leaving 18 bases between. Germline V lookup: CDR1 SGHRS, CDR2 YFSETQ. The CDR3 sequence: CASSRVFGARTEAFF. In DNA form, the CDR3 reads TGCGCCAGCAGCCGAGTTTTTGGGGCAAGGACTGAAGCTTTCTTT.

The rearrangement uses TRBV29-1 and TRBJ2-7; maybe TRBD1 (6 bases). Trimming stripped 2 bases from V and 0 bases from J, with 11 bases between. The germline V gene encodes CDR1 SQVTM and CDR2 ANQGSEA. CDR3 size: 14 residues. The CDR3 sequence is CSVESTGTSYEQYF. In DNA, the CDR3 is TGCAGCGTTGAATCCACAGGGACCTCCTACGAGCAGTACTTC.

The V call is TRBV19, the J call TRBJ1-2, with 7 bases matching TRBD1. CDR3 length: 14 residues. The junction had 4 bases not matched to a gene; V was cut back by 4 bases and J by 2 bases. Germline CDR1 and CDR2: LNHDA and SQIVND (reference sequence). This chain's CDR3 is CASSTLDRNYGYTF. CDR3 in DNA: TGTGCCAGTAGTACCTTGGACAGGAACTATGGCTACACCTTC. The full variable domain, completed using reference TRBV19 and TRBJ1-2, is DGGITQSPKYLFRKEGQNVTLSCEQNLNHDAMYWYRQDPGQGLRLIYYSQIVNDFQKGDIAEGYSVSREKKESFPLTVTSAQKNPTAFYLCASSTLDRNYGYTFGSGTRLTVV.